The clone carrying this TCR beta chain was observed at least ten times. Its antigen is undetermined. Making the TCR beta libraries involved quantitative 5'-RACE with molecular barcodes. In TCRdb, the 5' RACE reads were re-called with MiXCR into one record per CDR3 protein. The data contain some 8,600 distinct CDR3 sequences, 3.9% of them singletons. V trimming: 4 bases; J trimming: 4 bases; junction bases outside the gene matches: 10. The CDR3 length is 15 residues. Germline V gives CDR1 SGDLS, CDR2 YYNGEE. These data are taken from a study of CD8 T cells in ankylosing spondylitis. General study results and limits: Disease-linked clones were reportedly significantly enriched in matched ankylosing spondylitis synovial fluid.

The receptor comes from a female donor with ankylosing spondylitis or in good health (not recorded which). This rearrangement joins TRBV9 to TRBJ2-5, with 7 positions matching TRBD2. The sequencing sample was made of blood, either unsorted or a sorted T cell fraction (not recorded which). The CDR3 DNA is TGTGCCAGCAGCCCCCGGCGGGAGAACCCAGAGACCCAGTACTTC. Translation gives CASSPRRENPETQYF.